This T cell receptor beta chain was recovered during a study of T-cell reconstitution after alpha-beta-depleted transplantation in children. J lost 8 bases, V lost 5 bases, and 7 bases had no gene match. Germline CDR1 is SSHAT and CDR2 is FNYEAQ (reference sequence). The CDR3 totals 16 residues. Unique molecular identifiers were used in preparing the TCRbeta library. TCRdb processed the PCR reads anew with MiXCR; each CDR3 protein has one entry. The table has about 900,000 distinct CDR3 sequences, about 26% seen once. Notes on the study in general: Surviving recipient T cells and intrathymic progenitors accounted for some patients' high TCRbeta diversity at day 60. Reportedly, roughly two months post-transplant, alpha-beta T cells arose from several hundred expanded graft clones. One year post-transplant, T-cell counts and diversity were largely derived from T cells produced anew.

With regard to this clonotype: Its antigen is not identified.

This sample comprised PBMCs, mostly from graft donor cells, obtained 360 days after TCRalphabeta/CD19-depleted stem cell transplant. The V gene is TRBV7-7, the J gene TRBJ2-1, with TRBD2 matching over 15 bases. The sequence was collected from a boy under two years old who had a stem cell transplant for SCID, so the T cells may come from the graft donor. CDR3 coding DNA: TGTGCCAGCAGCGTAGGACTAGCGGGGGGGATTCATGAGCAGTTCTTC. Translated, it gives CASSVGLAGGIHEQFF.